This entry features one T cell receptor (beta chain) sequence. Its cognate antigen is unknown. The data originate from a study of T cell responses to AZD1222 COVID-19 vaccine. Findings of the study overall: Vaccination with two AZD1222 doses was followed by a rise in Spike-specific TCR breadth and depth. Donors, mostly white British, included more females; clonal diversity was possibly underestimated. Nearly half of spike-specific TCRs reportedly target unmutated variant regions.

Assay used: immunoSEQ multiplex PCR; TCRdb lists only in-frame clones, some missing. Of about 28,000 clones listed, more than 70% were seen once; the top ten hold 5% to 6.5%. The V segment lost 4 bases and the J segment 8 bases; nucleotides outside the gene matches: 9. The CDR3 sequence is 16 residues long. CDR1 is MGHRA, CDR2 YSYEKL, per germline. This receptor was taken from an adult in good health. The sequences come from peripheral blood, collected on day 0 of AZD1222 vaccination. The chain recombines TRBV4-1 with TRBJ1-4; 11 nucleotides agree with TRBD1. CDR3: CASSLWTGGVGEKLFF. The CDR3 nucleotides are TGCGCCAGCAGCCTCTGGACAGGGGGCGTCGGAGAAAAACTGTTTTTT.